What follows are 24 T cell receptor beta chains derived from one specimen sequenced in a study of control samples from healthy donors and cancer patients. The repertoire was sequenced with immunoSEQ multiplex PCR; TCRdb's copy has only in-frame clones and lacks some. The table includes about 140,000 clones, 85% to 95% detected once. The sequencing input was blood. The receptors stem from a middle-aged man in good health.

This rearrangement joins TRBV5-1 to TRBJ2-3; D perhaps matches TRBD1 (5 bases). This CDR3 is built from 17 residues. Trimming shortened V by 0 bases and J by 4 bases, and 18 bases separated the two germline ends. Germline V gene data show CDR1 as SGHRS and CDR2 as YFSETQ. The CDR3 here is CASSLGQYSPGADTQYF. CDR3 in DNA: TGCGCCAGCAGCTTGGGACAGTATTCGCCGGGTGCAGATACGCAGTATTTT.

The chain joins TRBV11-1 to TRBJ1-1; unclear D gene. Trimming pared 3 bases from V and 5 bases from J, leaving 10 bases between. The CDR3 length is 13 residues. Germline loops: CDR1 SGHAT, CDR2 FQDESV (reference sequence). Here the CDR3 reads CASSFRGKTEAFF. The CDR3 nucleotides read TGTGCCAGCAGCTTCCGCGGAAAGACTGAAGCTTTCTTT.

The chain couples TRBV19 to TRBJ1-2; 10 bases agree with TRBD1. J gave up 7 bases and V 6 bases, and 11 bases lay outside the gene matches. The CDR3 consists of 15 residues. Germline V gene sequence: CDR1 LNHDA, CDR2 SQIVND (reference sequence). CDR3 nucleotide sequence: TGTGCCAGTAGCGATACCGGGACAGGGGATATTGGCTACACCTTC. This sequence encodes CASSDTGTGDIGYTF.

The chain recombines TRBV18 with TRBJ1-2, with D uncertain. The V end was cut by 6 bases, the J end by 2 bases, with 16 bases between. CDR3 length equals 15 residues. Germline assignment: CDR1 KGHSH and CDR2 LQKENI. CDR3 DNA sequence: TGTGCCAGCTCCCCGACCAGGACGACCAACTATGGCTACACCTTC. Translated: CASSPTRTTNYGYTF.

The chain uses TRBV3-1 (or the pseudogene TRBV3-2) and TRBJ2-3; 9 bases fit TRBD2. The V and J ends lost 5 bases and 6 bases, in that order; junction bases with no gene match: 12. The CDR3 has 16 amino acids. Looked up from germline, CDR1 is LGHDT and CDR2 is YNNKEL (reference sequence). As DNA, the CDR3 is TGTGCCAGCAGCTCTTTAGCGGGAGCCCGAGTGGATACGCAGTATTTT. Its protein is CASSSLAGARVDTQYF.

The chain links TRBV12-3 or TRBV12-4 to TRBJ2-3; D is perhaps TRBD2 (5 bases). The CDR3 loop spans 13 amino acids. V dropped 2 bases and J dropped 10 bases, with 13 bases sitting between them. CDR3 nucleotide sequence: TGTGCCAGCAGTTTAAGGACTCCAGTTGCGCAGTATTTT. Encoded protein: CASSLRTPVAQYF.

The chain is built from TRBV30 and TRBJ1-1; maybe TRBD1 (6 bases). Per the germline V gene, CDR1 is GTSNPN and CDR2 is SVGIG (reference sequence). The V gene lost 3 bases and the J gene lost 2 bases, with 7 bases spanning the gap. The CDR3 sequence is 12 residues long. CDR3 DNA: TGTGCCTGGAGGACAGGCAACACTGAAGCTTTCTTT. The encoded protein is CAWRTGNTEAFF. The full variable domain, its missing parts supplied by reference TRBV30 and TRBJ1-1, is SQTIHQWPATLVQPVGSPLSLECTVEGTSNPNLYWYRQAAGRGLQLLFYSVGIGQISSEVPQNLSASRPQDRQFILSSKKLLLSDSGFYLCAWRTGNTEAFFGQGTRLTVV.

V and J are TRBV27 and TRBJ1-1, with a weak D call TRBD1 (6 bases). CDR1 MNHEY and CDR2 SMNVEV come from the germline V gene (reference sequence). Trimming removed 11 bases from V and 4 bases from J, with 11 bases in between. CDR3 size: 11 residues. As DNA, the CDR3 is TGTGCCTCGAGGGGGACCACTGAAGCTTTCTTT. Its translation is CASRGTTEAFF.

This clone appeared once. The chain has TRBV30 and TRBJ2-7; tentative D call: TRBD2 (5 bases). Trimming removed 2 bases at V and 0 bases at J, with 11 bases between. The length of the CDR3 is 14 residues. CDR1 and CDR2 (germline): GTSNPN, SVGIG (reference sequence). CDR3 protein: CAWSLGGSSYEQYF. DNA of the CDR3: TGTGCCTGGAGTCTCGGAGGATCCTCCTACGAGCAGTACTTC.

This clone turned up a few times. A read error may produce the germline difference seen at one junction end. This chain connects TRBV3-1 (or the pseudogene TRBV3-2) to TRBJ2-1, with D perhaps TRBD1 (5 bases). This CDR3 is 16 amino acids long. Germline V gene data show CDR1 as LGHDT and CDR2 as YNNKEL (reference sequence). The CDR3 reads CASTKGRRRSYSEQFF. As DNA, the CDR3 is TGTGCCAGCACCAAGGGGCGGAGACGCTCCTACAGTGAGCAGTTCTTC.

The chain joins TRBV7-2 to TRBJ2-7, with 10 nucleotides matching TRBD2. The V gene end was trimmed by 5 bases and the J gene end by 7 bases; junction bases not matched to a gene: 14. CDR3 length equals 16 residues. Germline-derived CDR1 and CDR2 are SGHTA and FQGNSA. The CDR3 is CASSLIPSGGVWEQYF. In DNA, the CDR3 is TGTGCCAGCAGCCTTATCCCTAGCGGGGGTGTTTGGGAGCAGTACTTC.

Here the CDR3 reads CASSAGQNTEAFF. CDR3 DNA: TGTGCCAGCAGCGCAGGACAGAACACTGAAGCTTTCTTT. This chain uses TRBV9 with TRBJ1-1, with a tentative D call TRBD1 (5 bases). Germline V CDR1 and CDR2: SGDLS, YYNGEE. The CDR3 totals 13 residues. The ends were cut back, 3 bases at V and 1 base at J, with 7 bases in the middle.

The chain links TRBV7-6 to TRBJ2-2, with 11 bases aligning to TRBD2. The CDR3 consists of 17 residues. The J segment lost 4 bases and the V segment lost 2 bases, leaving 6 bases of the junction unmatched. Germline CDR1 and CDR2: SGHVS and FNYEAQ. CDR3 amino acids: CASSLPLAGETTGELFF. DNA for the CDR3: TGTGCCAGCAGCTTACCACTAGCGGGAGAAACCACCGGGGAGCTGTTTTTT.

The chain joins TRBV10-3 to TRBJ2-2, with D perhaps TRBD1 or TRBD2 (5 bases each). Per germline, CDR1 ENHRY and CDR2 SYGVKD. Trimming shortened V by 4 bases and J by 1 base, and 16 bases separated the two germline ends. The CDR3 is 17 residues long. The CDR3 DNA follows: TGTGCCATCAGTGTGGCAGTTGGGACGGGGAACACCGGGGAGCTGTTTTTT. Protein product: CAISVAVGTGNTGELFF.

The V gene is TRBV7-8, the J gene TRBJ2-1, with unresolved D. Germline-derived CDR1 and CDR2 are SGHVS and FQNEAQ. The CDR3 sequence is 11 residues long. Trimming left V 5 bases short and J 6 bases short, with 5 bases between. The CDR3 spells CASSPSNEQFF. As DNA, the CDR3 is TGTGCCAGCAGCCCCTCCAATGAGCAGTTCTTC.

V gene TRBV2 combines with J gene TRBJ2-2; either TRBD1 or TRBD2 may fit D (5 bases each). There are 15 residues in the CDR3. In germline, CDR1 is SNHLY, CDR2 FYNNEI. Trimming removed 4 bases at V and 8 bases at J, with 17 bases between. This CDR3 reads CASSVRDPRAGELFF. The CDR3 DNA follows: TGTGCCAGCAGTGTCCGGGATCCCAGGGCGGGGGAGCTGTTTTTT.

The chain uses TRBV10-2 and TRBJ2-6; D call uncertain. Trimming stripped 2 bases from V and 2 bases from J, with 7 bases between. CDR1 and CDR2 (germline): WSHSY, SAAADI. The CDR3 length is 15 residues. The CDR3 loop is CASSEVPPGANVLTF. In DNA form, the CDR3 reads TGCGCCAGCAGTGAGGTACCCCCTGGGGCCAACGTCCTGACTTTC.

A word on this clone: The junction shows a germline mismatch at one end, possibly a read error. This sequence joins TRBV10-2 and TRBJ1-1, with 7 bases aligning to TRBD1. CDR1 is WSHSY and CDR2 is SAAADI in the germline V gene. The CDR3 covers 14 residues. The CDR3 nucleotides read TGCGCCAGCAGTGTTGACAGGGTGAAGACTGAAGCTTTCTTT. It translates to CASSVDRVKTEAFF.

The V and J genes are TRBV14 and TRBJ2-2; D gene ambiguous. This CDR3 spans 18 amino acids. Trimming removed 0 bases at V and 6 bases at J, with 20 bases between. From germline, CDR1 is SGHDN and CDR2 FVKESK. CDR3 loop: CASSQDLEAALPPGELFF. The DNA for the CDR3 is TGTGCCAGCAGCCAAGATCTAGAGGCAGCTTTGCCACCCGGGGAGCTGTTTTTT. Drawing the rest from reference TRBV14 and TRBJ2-2, the complete variable domain is EAGVTQFPSHSVIEKGQTVTLRCDPISGHDNLYWYRRVMGKEIKFLLHFVKESKQDESGMPNNRFLAERTGGTYSTLKVQPAELEDSGVYFCASSQDLEAALPPGELFFGEGSRLTVL.

The chain joins TRBV24-1 to TRBJ2-1; D ambiguous. The germline V gene encodes CDR1 KGHDR and CDR2 SFDVKD. Between the trimmed V and J ends, which lost 4 bases and 5 bases, there was a span of 11 bases. The CDR3 runs 14 residues. CDR3 region: CATSDLGRNNEQFF. DNA for the CDR3: TGTGCCACCAGTGACCTCGGACGGAACAATGAGCAGTTCTTC.

The chain couples TRBV11-3 to TRBJ2-1; unclear D gene. V lost 5 bases and J 7 bases, leaving 15 bases between the germline ends. Germline CDR1 is SGHNT and CDR2 is YENEEA. CDR3 length equals 14 residues. CDR3 amino acids: CASSVGPPPNEQFF. Written as DNA, the CDR3 is TGTGCCAGCAGCGTAGGTCCCCCACCTAATGAGCAGTTCTTC.

The rearrangement uses TRBV7-3 and TRBJ2-2, with D uncertain. The CDR3 length is 16 residues. V was trimmed by 1 base and J by 1 base, leaving 10 bases between them. The germline V gene has CDR1 SGHTA and CDR2 FQGTGA. The CDR3 protein is CASSLIGPGNTGELFF. CDR3 sequence (DNA): TGTGCCAGCAGCTTAATTGGGCCGGGGAACACCGGGGAGCTGTTTTTT.

The chain is built from TRBV27 and TRBJ2-7, with no clear D. Germline V CDR1 and CDR2: MNHEY, SMNVEV (reference sequence). Trimming took off 6 bases at V and 0 bases at J, with 18 bases between the two ends. This CDR3 has 16 residues. DNA of the CDR3: TGTGCCAGCAGCCGTCACCTTAGGTCCTACTCCTACGAGCAGTACTTC. Amino acid sequence: CASSRHLRSYSYEQYF.

The V and J genes are TRBV5-4 and TRBJ1-4; D is unresolved. Trimming cost V 4 bases and J 5 bases, with 12 bases left between them. CDR1 is SGHNT and CDR2 is YYREEE in the germline V gene (reference sequence). CDR3 length: 14 amino acids. CDR3 nucleotides: TGTGCCAGCAGCCTGGAGATCTCCAATGAAAAACTGTTTTTT. Protein sequence: CASSLEISNEKLFF.